This T cell receptor beta chain came from a study of chemoradiotherapy in HPV16-positive cancers. This clone showed up just a few times. The CDR3 contains 14 residues. Germline CDR1 reads SGHRS; CDR2 reads YFSETQ. Trimming cost V 2 bases and J 3 bases; bases outside gene matches: 5. The table came from immunoSEQ multiplex PCR; TCRdb's copy has only in-frame clones and leaves some out. The sample contains over 35,000 clones, 76% of which appear only once. This sample comprised blood, obtained from a patient who underwent chemoradiotherapy. The clonotype comes from a human donor with HPV-associated anogenital cancer. The chain is built from TRBV5-1 and TRBJ2-7; TRBD1 aligns across 7 bases. This chain's CDR3 is CASSFGDSSYEQYF. DNA for the CDR3: TGCGCCAGCAGCTTTGGGGACAGTAGCTACGAGCAGTACTTC.